The clone carrying this T cell receptor beta chain was observed a handful of times. Its antigen is not identified. The data derive from a study of T-cell reconstitution after alpha-beta-depleted transplantation in children. General study findings and limits: T-cell counts and diversity at one year post-transplant came mainly from newly produced T cells. Reports say that about two months after transplant, the alpha-beta T cells came out of several hundred graft clones that had expanded. In some patients, recipient T cells and intrathymic progenitors surviving conditioning explained high day-60 diversity.

A library of TCRbeta sequences, prepared with unique molecular identifiers, was generated. TCRdb reprocessed the PCR reads with MiXCR, giving one entry per CDR3 protein. The sample consists of some 310,000 distinct CDR3 sequences, around 25% of them appearing once. CDR1 and CDR2 (germline): SGHAT, FQNNGV. The CDR3 consists of 18 residues. J lost 0 bases, V lost 0 bases, and 8 bases had no gene match. The specimen comprised PBMCs, mostly from graft donor cells, sampled 180 days after TCRalphabeta/CD19-depleted stem cell transplant. This TCR was sampled from a male patient under 18 who had a stem cell transplant for acute lymphoblastic leukemia, so the T cells may come from the graft donor. The chain has TRBV11-2 and TRBJ2-1, with 7 bases fitting TRBD2. CDR3 DNA sequence: TGTGCCAGCAGCTTAGAGAGACTAGCATTGAGCTCCTACAATGAGCAGTTCTTC. This gives the protein CASSLERLALSSYNEQFF.